Described below is a single T cell receptor beta chain sequence and its context. Its antigen is unknown. During colonoscopy, one to two rectal pinch biopsies were collected. Sequencing used immunoSEQ multiplex PCR; TCRdb keeps in-frame clones, though not all of them. The sample consists of roughly 18,000 clones, under 75% of them appearing once. V lost 4 bases and J lost 3; bases outside the gene matches: 4. The CDR3 length is 14 residues. From germline, CDR1 is MGHRA and CDR2 YSYEKL. This sample was included in a study of pediatric ulcerative colitis. Study conclusions and caveats: Blood-derived T cells may be present in rectal pinch biopsies.

This sequence joins TRBV4-1 and TRBJ2-7, with 9 nucleotides matching TRBD1. The sample taken for sequencing was gut tissue. The receptor comes from a boy aged 10-17 years with moderate ulcerative colitis. The CDR3 here is CASSRGQGSYEQYF. The CDR3 DNA reads as TGCGCCAGCAGCCGCGGACAGGGGAGCTACGAGCAGTACTTC.